This T cell receptor (beta chain) is drawn from a study of molecular identifiers for immune sequencing clone quantification. The wider study: Replicates split RNA from approximately 20,000 or 100,000 naive CD8 cells five ways, and the researchers sequenced four portions. Study results and limitations: The study found clones above 20 RNA copies held over 98% of effector molecules and under 1% in naive cells. Jurkat TCR RNA spiked in from one cell (amid one million naive cells) was reportedly detectable.

Regarding this clonotype: As yet, its antigen is unknown.

It was from around 20,000 to 990,000 sorted cells, with 10%, 30% or 50% RNA, that naive CD8 libraries came. Via MiXCR, TCRdb re-called the PCR reads, giving one row per CDR3 protein. The sample contains about 640,000 distinct CDR3 sequences, 20% of which appear only once. The germline V gene has CDR1 LGHNT and CDR2 FRNRAP. Unmatched junction bases numbered 4, after V lost 5 bases and J lost 1 base. This CDR3 is 16 amino acids long. The V and J genes are TRBV12-5 and TRBJ1-3, with 11 bases identical to TRBD1. Sequences were obtained from naive CD8+ T cells from blood, with Jurkat cell RNA spiked in. Subset specified: FACS-sorted CD8+CD4-CCR7+CD45RA+ naive T cells. The sequence was obtained from a human donor in good health. Some libraries in this study had Jurkat cell RNA spiked in. This CDR3 reads CASGAGQGASGNTIYF. CDR3 DNA: TGTGCTAGTGGTGCCGGACAGGGGGCTTCTGGAAACACCATATATTTT.